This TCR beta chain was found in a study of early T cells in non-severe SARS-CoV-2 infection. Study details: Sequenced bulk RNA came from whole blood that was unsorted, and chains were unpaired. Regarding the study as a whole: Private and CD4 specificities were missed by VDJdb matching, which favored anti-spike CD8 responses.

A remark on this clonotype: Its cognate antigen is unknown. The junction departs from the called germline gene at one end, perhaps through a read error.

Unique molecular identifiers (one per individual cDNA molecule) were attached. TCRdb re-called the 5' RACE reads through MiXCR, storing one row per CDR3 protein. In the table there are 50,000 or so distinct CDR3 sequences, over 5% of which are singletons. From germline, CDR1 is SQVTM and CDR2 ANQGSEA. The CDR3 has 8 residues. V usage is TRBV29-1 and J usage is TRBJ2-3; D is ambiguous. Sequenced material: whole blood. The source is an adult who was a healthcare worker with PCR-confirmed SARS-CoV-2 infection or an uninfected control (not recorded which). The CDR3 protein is CSAPGGPF. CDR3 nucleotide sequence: TGCAGCGCACCGGGCGGCCCTTTT.